This T cell receptor (beta chain) was profiled in a study of beta chain features in type 1 diabetes. Study background: Cell yields, gender and age were comparable in patients and healthy donors.

Study-level points and caveats: Whether HLA type affects TCRB rearrangement stayed undetermined in the present work. Patients and controls would share equally any PCR tilt toward shorter templates.

Germline assignment: CDR1 SNHLY and CDR2 FYNNEI. V lost 6 bases, J lost 3 bases, and 11 bases lay in between. This CDR3 is built from 13 residues. To note about this clone: Its antigen is as yet unknown.

Sequenced material consisted of expressed TCRB transcripts (all of the isolated RNA was reverse transcribed). TCRdb's table, derived via immunoSEQ multiplex PCR, lists solely in-frame clones and lacks some. This table holds 250,000 to 350,000 clones, more than 9.5% found once. Sequencing was done on a sample of naive CD4+ T cells from blood. This TCR was sampled from a woman in her twenties or thirties in good health. The V and J genes are TRBV2 and TRBJ2-5, with D perhaps TRBD1 (6 bases). CDR3 amino acids: CASRNRAEETQYF. CDR3 sequence (DNA): TGTGCCAGCAGGAACAGGGCAGAAGAGACCCAGTACTTC.